This entry features one T cell receptor beta chain sequence. Its recognized antigen is unknown. No much larger clone exists at a distance of one base, and base qualities are not known. The data derive from a study of CD8 T cells in ankylosing spondylitis (dated by TCRdb to 2015 to 2018). Regarding the complete study: T cell receptor beta repertoires were profiled in healthy donors and ankylosing spondylitis patients so that disease-linked TCR variants could be found. The full study cohort was made up of 25 to 30 ankylosing spondylitis patients and more than 90 healthy donors. Peripheral blood samples were taken, and synovial fluid was additionally collected from ankylosing spondylitis patients. What the work shows at the level of the full study, not this receptor alone: According to the report, matched synovial fluid samples from ankylosing spondylitis patients were significantly enriched for the disease-linked clones. Blood from ankylosing spondylitis patients appeared to be characterized by a TCR beta motif made up of several highly homologous amino acid variants. Some motif variants had previously been reported in the synovial fluid and blood of reactive arthritis patients, which suggests shared mechanisms of disease initiation. A CD8+ phenotype was shown by the disease-linked clones, which were found at relatively low frequencies in peripheral blood.

This sample was sequenced with an Illumina HiSeq 2500. Quantitative 5'-RACE with molecular barcodes was the method used to prepare the TCR beta libraries. The authors' analysis ran thus. A new computational method, built on a probabilistic model of VDJ rearrangement, was used to identify disease-linked TCR variants. TCRdb applied fastp at Q25 and MiXCR to the public reads, then kept only in-frame beta chains. Every entry covers one CDR3 protein and lists the most common genes and DNA from its rows. It is TCRdb's table, rather than the study itself, that gives the V and J calls and clone size. Here the sample has about 400,000 distinct CDR3 sequences; approximately 20% occur a single time. The ten top clones hold about 16% of the sample. Sequences were obtained from blood, either unsorted or a sorted T cell fraction (not recorded which). The TCR sequence derives from a male donor with ankylosing spondylitis.

This receptor has the CDR3 CASSFNSETQYF. The base sequence is TGTGCCAGCAGTTTTAACTCGGAGACCCAGTACTTC. The chain employs TRBV2 and TRBJ2-5; no D segment can be confidently identified. The trim is 5 bases for V and 5 bases for J, with a gap of 9 bases between the germline ends. Its CDR3 holds 12 amino acids, cysteine through phenylalanine. The DNA shown is the 36-base CDR3, in frame from base 1. Reading the germline V gene gives CDR1 SNHLY and CDR2 FYNNEI.